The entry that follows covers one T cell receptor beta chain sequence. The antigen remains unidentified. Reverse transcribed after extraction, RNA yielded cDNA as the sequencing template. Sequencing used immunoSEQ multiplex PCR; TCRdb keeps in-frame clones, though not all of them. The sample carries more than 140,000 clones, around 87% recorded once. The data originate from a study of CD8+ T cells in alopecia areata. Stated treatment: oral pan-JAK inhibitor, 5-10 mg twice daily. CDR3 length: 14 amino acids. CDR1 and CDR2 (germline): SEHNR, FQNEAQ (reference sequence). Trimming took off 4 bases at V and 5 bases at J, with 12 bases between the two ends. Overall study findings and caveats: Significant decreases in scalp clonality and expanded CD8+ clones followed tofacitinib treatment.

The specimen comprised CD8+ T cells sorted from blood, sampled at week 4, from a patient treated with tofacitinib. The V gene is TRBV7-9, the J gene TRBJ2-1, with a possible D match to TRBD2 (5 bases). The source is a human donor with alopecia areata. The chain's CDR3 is CASSYPGIHNEQFF. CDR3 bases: TGTGCCAGCAGCTACCCCGGGATCCACAATGAGCAGTTCTTC.